The 2 T cell receptor beta chains in this list originate from one sample, sequenced in a study of graft-versus-host responses after intestinal transplantation. Sequencing used immunoSEQ multiplex PCR; TCRdb keeps in-frame clones, though not all of them. The table includes some 120,000 clones, around nine tenths detected once. Their antigen targets remain unknown. The sample was unstimulated CD4+ T cells sorted from spleen or lymph node cells, taken before intestinal transplant. The receptors originated from a human donor who received an intestinal transplant.

A single count supports this clone. V is TRBV11-3 and J is TRBJ2-3; the match to TRBD1 covers 7 bases. Trimming cost V 4 bases and J 4 bases; bases outside gene matches: 5. The CDR3 is 14 amino acids. The germline V gene has CDR1 SGHNT and CDR2 YENEEA. The CDR3 region has the DNA TGTGCCAGCAGCTCACGGACAGGACCAGATACGCAGTATTTT. Encoded protein: CASSSRTGPDTQYF.

The sample holds a few counts of this clone. CDR3: CASSYGGQGLNEQYF. The CDR3 nucleotides are TGTGCCAGCAGTTACGGGGGACAGGGGTTAAACGAGCAGTACTTC. J is TRBJ2-7 and V is TRBV6-5; TRBD1 aligns across 10 bases. The CDR3 runs 15 residues. From germline, CDR1 is MNHEY and CDR2 SVGAGI. With 2 bases clipped from V and 5 bases from J, the junction kept 6 bases outside the gene matches.